The 21 T cell receptor beta chains below were found in one sample sequenced in a study of blood T cell repertoires in COVID-19. Only in-frame clones appear in the TCRdb table, and some are missing; sequencing was by immunoSEQ multiplex PCR. The sample includes some 320,000 clones, under 90% seen only once; the top ten take 2.9%. The specimen was PBMCs or T cells enriched from blood (not recorded which). These receptors were obtained from a woman aged 45-65 years who had been exposed to COVID-19.

There are a few counts of this clone. J is TRBJ1-1 and V is TRBV28; TRBD1 aligns across 8 bases. Germline V gives CDR1 MDHEN, CDR2 SYDVKM. J lost 2 bases, V lost 5 bases, and 13 bases had no gene match. The CDR3 extends over 17 amino acids. The CDR3 protein is CASSPATDRGRNTEAFF. As DNA, the CDR3 is TGTGCCAGCAGTCCCGCCACTGACAGGGGACGAAACACTGAAGCTTTCTTT.

This chain connects TRBV27 to TRBJ1-4; the match to TRBD1 covers 8 bases. J gave up 10 bases and V 6 bases, and 10 bases lay outside the gene matches. From germline, CDR1 is MNHEY and CDR2 SMNVEV (reference sequence). This CDR3 is built from 14 residues. The CDR3 DNA follows: TGTGCCAGCAGCCAGGGGGCCGGCTCGGGAAAACTGTTTTTT. Protein sequence: CASSQGAGSGKLFF. The full variable domain, in which reference TRBV27 and TRBJ1-4 provide the parts outside the CDR3, is EAQVTQNPRYLITVTGKKLTVTCSQNMNHEYMSWYRQDPGLGLRQIYYSMNVEVTDKGDVPEGYKVSRKEKRNFPLILESPSPNQTSLYFCASSQGAGSGKLFFGSGTQLSVL.

The DNA of the CDR3 is TGTGCCAGCAGTGACGTGGGAGGCGAGACCCAGTACTTC. It specifies CASSDVGGETQYF. The chain employs TRBV2 and TRBJ2-5; D possibly corresponds to TRBD2 (6 bases). This CDR3 region has 13 residues. Trimming left V 3 bases short and J 5 bases short, with 10 bases between. Per germline, CDR1 SNHLY and CDR2 FYNNEI.

V and J are TRBV5-8 and TRBJ2-1; TRBD2 aligns across 10 bases. The V gene end was trimmed by 4 bases and the J gene end by 10 bases; junction bases not matched to a gene: 11. Germline values: CDR1 SGHTS, CDR2 YDEGEE. The CDR3 totals 15 residues. The CDR3 sequence: CASSRAGGLSWEQFF. In DNA form, the CDR3 reads TGTGCCAGCAGCAGAGCGGGGGGGCTTTCATGGGAGCAGTTCTTC.

V usage is TRBV11-2 and J usage is TRBJ1-4; 9 bases match TRBD1. The trim removed 1 base at V and 8 bases at J, leaving 5 bases unmatched. There are 15 residues in the CDR3. Germline values: CDR1 SGHAT, CDR2 FQNNGV. The CDR3 DNA is TGTGCCAGCAGCTTAGGGGACAGGGTCCAAGAAAAACTGTTTTTT. Amino acid sequence: CASSLGDRVQEKLFF.

The chain joins TRBV5-1 to TRBJ2-3; 7 nucleotides line up with TRBD2. The CDR3 is made up of 15 amino acids. Looked up from germline, CDR1 is SGHRS and CDR2 is YFSETQ. Germline trimming cut 0 bases from V and 4 bases from J; bases unmatched to any gene: 5. The DNA for the CDR3 is TGCGCCAGCAGCTTGGAGCTAGCGGAATCAGATACGCAGTATTTT. Its translation is CASSLELAESDTQYF.

V usage is TRBV4-1 and J usage is TRBJ2-2; maybe TRBD2 (6 bases). Trimming removed 0 bases from V and 0 bases from J, with 8 bases in between. This CDR3 has 16 amino acids. Germline V gives CDR1 MGHRA, CDR2 YSYEKL. CDR3 region: CASSQETGANTGELFF. CDR3 coding DNA: TGCGCCAGCAGCCAAGAAACGGGGGCGAACACCGGGGAGCTGTTTTTT.

This clone has just one count. CDR3 protein: CASSVRQGAWNQPQHF. The DNA for the CDR3 is TGTGCCAGCAGTGTGAGACAGGGGGCATGGAATCAGCCCCAGCATTTT. The rearrangement joins TRBV6-1 to TRBJ1-5; 10 bases align to TRBD1. Germline CDR1 reads MNHNS; CDR2 reads SASEGT. The CDR3 sequence is 16 residues long. Trimming took 4 bases from V and 4 from J; bases not matched to a gene: 7.

V gene TRBV21-1 combines with J gene TRBJ1-2. TRBV21-1 is listed as a pseudogene. The CDR3 has 15 amino acids. CDR3 sequence (DNA): TGTGCCAGCAGCAAAGAGGTGTCTTGGAGAGAGGGCTACACCTTC. This codes for CASSKEVSWREGYTF.

The gene calls are TRBV6-4 and TRBJ2-3; tentative D call: TRBD1 (6 bases). Between the trimmed V and J ends, which lost 2 bases and 4 bases, there was a span of 13 bases. The CDR3 covers 15 residues. Germline-derived CDR1 and CDR2 are MRHNA and SNTAGT. The CDR3 is CASSDTAGVADTQYF. The CDR3 coding sequence is TGTGCCAGCAGTGACACTGCAGGGGTTGCAGATACGCAGTATTTT.

The V gene is TRBV30, the J gene TRBJ2-2; D call uncertain. Germline CDR1 GTSNPN, CDR2 SVGIG (reference sequence). There are 12 residues in the CDR3. V gave up 2 bases and J gave up 7 bases, with 8 bases separating them. The CDR3 DNA is TGTGCCTGGAGTTTGGTGAGCGGGGAGCTGTTTTTT. This sequence encodes CAWSLVSGELFF.

This rearrangement joins TRBV27 to TRBJ1-2; D possibly corresponds to TRBD1 (5 bases). The CDR3 is made up of 13 amino acids. V shed 3 bases and J shed 4 bases, with 9 bases lying between them. Germline CDR1 MNHEY, CDR2 SMNVEV (reference sequence). The CDR3 loop is CASSLTEVYGYTF. The CDR3 coding sequence is TGTGCCAGCAGTTTGACAGAGGTCTATGGCTACACCTTC.

V gene TRBV5-1 combines with J gene TRBJ2-3, with 8 nucleotides matching TRBD1. The CDR3 extends over 16 amino acids. Germline CDR1 reads SGHRS; CDR2 reads YFSETQ. The ends lost 2 bases at V and 4 bases at J; junction bases unmatched: 9. CDR3 DNA: TGCGCCAGCAGCTTTGGGGGCCAGGGGGCTTCAGATACGCAGTATTTT. Protein sequence: CASSFGGQGASDTQYF.

This chain links TRBV20-1 with TRBJ1-4, with 8 bases identical to TRBD1. The CDR3 totals 14 residues. Germline V gene sequence: CDR1 DFQATT, CDR2 SNEGSKA (reference sequence). The V segment lost 3 bases and the J segment 3 bases; nucleotides outside the gene matches: 3. The CDR3 region has the DNA TGCAGTGCTAGTCTACAGGGGGCTAATGAAAAACTGTTTTTT. Its translation is CSASLQGANEKLFF.

The chain uses TRBV7-8 and TRBJ1-5; 9 bases map to TRBD1. J lost 0 bases, V lost 4 bases, and 10 bases had no gene match. CDR1 is SGHVS and CDR2 is FQNEAQ in the germline V gene. The CDR3 contains 18 residues. The CDR3 DNA sequence: TGTGCCAGCAGCTCCGAACCCTGGACAGGGGTTAGCAATCAGCCCCAGCATTTT. This sequence encodes CASSSEPWTGVSNQPQHF.

This sequence joins TRBV3-1 (or the pseudogene TRBV3-2) and TRBJ1-1; D is ambiguous. Trimming left V 2 bases short and J 6 bases short, with 10 bases between. Germline CDR1 and CDR2: LGHDT and YNNKEL (reference sequence). CDR3 length equals 13 residues. The CDR3 DNA sequence: TGTGCCAGCAGCCAAACGCTGGAGGCTGAAGCTTTCTTT. Amino acid sequence: CASSQTLEAEAFF.

The chain uses TRBV7-8 and TRBJ2-7, with 8 bases that match TRBD2. This CDR3 region has 15 residues. V was clipped by 4 bases and J by 7 bases; unmatched bases: 12. CDR1 and CDR2 from the germline V gene are SGHVS and FQNEAQ. CDR3 in amino acids: CASSSDSGATREQYF. DNA of the CDR3: TGTGCCAGCAGCTCTGATAGCGGGGCGACGAGAGAGCAGTACTTC.

The table lists this clone with a count of one. The J gene is TRBJ2-7, the V gene TRBV28; 11 nucleotides align to TRBD1. This CDR3 region has 15 residues. Per germline, CDR1 MDHEN and CDR2 SYDVKM. V lost 5 bases and J lost 7; bases outside the gene matches: 10. Here the CDR3 reads CASSTTDRGHDEQYF. The CDR3 region has the DNA TGTGCCAGCAGTACAACGGACAGGGGGCACGATGAGCAGTACTTC.

The rearrangement uses TRBV7-9 and TRBJ1-4; 7 bases map to TRBD1. From germline, CDR1 is SEHNR and CDR2 FQNEAQ (reference sequence). The CDR3 totals 14 residues. The junction had 0 bases not matched to a gene; V was cut back by 5 bases and J by 0 bases. CDR3 in amino acids: CASSGTATNEKLFF. CDR3 in DNA: TGTGCCAGCAGCGGGACAGCAACTAATGAAAAACTGTTTTTT.

To note about this clone: Additional DNA sequences in this sample encode the identical CDR3. This chain links TRBV3-1 (or the pseudogene TRBV3-2) with TRBJ1-2, with D hard to call. V lost 1 base and J 4 bases, leaving 7 bases between the germline ends. CDR1 is LGHDT, CDR2 YNNKEL, per germline (reference sequence). There are 13 residues in the CDR3. CDR3: CASSQGAGYGYTF. In DNA, the CDR3 is TGTGCCAGCAGCCAAGGGGCCGGCTATGGCTACACCTTC.

This clone was seen once. The J gene is TRBJ2-3, the V gene TRBV3-1 (or the pseudogene TRBV3-2); D is possibly TRBD2 (6 bases). This CDR3 is 15 amino acids long. Trimming pared 2 bases from V and 5 bases from J, leaving 14 bases between. Germline V gene data show CDR1 as LGHDT and CDR2 as YNNKEL (reference sequence). CDR3 amino acids: CASSQTSTLGDTQYF. CDR3 bases: TGTGCCAGCAGCCAAACTAGCACGCTAGGAGATACGCAGTATTTT.